This T cell receptor beta chain originates from a study of T cell changes during pregnancy in multiple sclerosis. Measured with immunoSEQ multiplex PCR; TCRdb has only the in-frame clones, and not every one. The sample has tens of thousands of clones, less than 90% seen once. In germline, CDR1 is SGHVS, CDR2 FQNEAQ. Trimming cost V 5 bases and J 0 bases, with 11 bases left between them. CDR3 length: 15 amino acids. The rearrangement links TRBV7-8 to TRBJ1-5; perhaps TRBD1 as D (5 bases). The receptor comes from a female donor with multiple sclerosis, enrolled in a pregnancy study. The sample consisted of peripheral blood, taken before pregnancy. CDR3 amino acids: CASSPDRYSNQPQHF. DNA of the CDR3: TGTGCCAGCAGCCCTGACAGATATAGCAATCAGCCCCAGCATTTT.